This T cell receptor (beta chain) was retrieved from a study of blood T cells in healthy people across ages. There are a few counts of this clonotype. Through a sample-barcoded 5' primer and a J-beta primer mix, a second PCR was run for roughly 7 to 11 cycles. TCRdb re-analysed the 5' RACE reads in MiXCR, keeping a single row per CDR3 protein. The sample has over a million distinct CDR3 sequences; 55% to 75% are singletons. The CDR3 extends over 15 amino acids. Germline CDR1 and CDR2: SEHNR and FQNEAQ (reference sequence). The ends lost 4 bases at V and 2 bases at J; junction bases unmatched: 8. The TCR was taken from a man younger than 35 in good health. What was sequenced was blood. The gene calls are TRBV7-9 and TRBJ2-7, with 7 positions matching TRBD1. CDR3 protein: CASSSGQVPPYEQYF. Written as DNA, the CDR3 is TGTGCCAGCAGCTCCGGACAGGTTCCTCCCTACGAGCAGTACTTC.